The 27 T cell receptor beta chains below come from one sample, sequenced in a study of cytomegalovirus exposure and HLA in healthy donors. Repertoires were generated with immunoSEQ multiplex PCR, while TCRdb's copy carries only in-frame clones and drops some. This table has hundreds of thousands of clones, about 86% appearing once. The sequenced material came from PBMCs. Receptor source: a man in his late teens or twenties in good health and CMV-seronegative.

The chain uses TRBV7-9 and TRBJ2-7; 8 bases are shared with TRBD2. This CDR3 comprises 16 residues. Unmatched junction bases numbered 11, after V lost 1 base and J lost 6 bases. Looked up from germline, CDR1 is SEHNR and CDR2 is FQNEAQ (reference sequence). CDR3 sequence: CASSLVRSGRTSEQYF. Written as DNA, the CDR3 is TGTGCCAGCAGCTTAGTTCGGAGCGGGAGAACGAGCGAGCAGTACTTC.

In its sample, this clone was seen once. V usage is TRBV4-1 and J usage is TRBJ1-3, with D unresolved. Trimming took 3 bases from V and 9 from J, leaving 9 bases between them. Germline V CDR1 and CDR2: MGHRA, YSYEKL. The CDR3 totals 12 residues. DNA for the CDR3: TGCGCCAGCAGCCAGCAGGAGGGCACCATATATTTT. It is translated as CASSQQEGTIYF.

The CDR3: CASSLNRGPGTTNEKLFF. The CDR3 DNA sequence: TGTGCCAGCAGCTTAAATAGGGGGCCTGGGACAACTAATGAAAAACTGTTTTTT. This chain connects TRBV7-9 to TRBJ1-4; 7 positions agree with TRBD1. The CDR3 contains 18 residues. Trimming at V came to 2 bases and at J to 0 bases, leaving 9 bases not matched to a gene. CDR1 is SEHNR, CDR2 FQNEAQ, per germline (reference sequence). Complete variable domain (other parts from reference TRBV7-9 and TRBJ1-4): DTGVSQNPRHKITKRGQNVTFRCDPISEHNRLYWYRQTLGQGPEFLTYFQNEAQLEKSRLLSDRFSAERPKGSFSTLEIQRTEQGDSAMYLCASSLNRGPGTTNEKLFFGSGTQLSVL.

This clone was counted between two and nine times. The chain carries TRBV27 and TRBJ1-2; 7 bases match TRBD1. Germline V gene lookup returns CDR1 MNHEY and CDR2 SMNVEV (reference sequence). Trimming took 4 bases from V and 8 from J; bases not matched to a gene: 7. The CDR3 covers 13 residues. CDR3 nucleotide sequence: TGTGCCAGCAGTTATGTTAGGGGGCAAGGCTACACCTTC. Its translation is CASSYVRGQGYTF.

The rearrangement links TRBV5-1 to TRBJ2-7, with D tentatively TRBD1 (5 bases). Trimming stripped 3 bases from V and 4 bases from J, with 11 bases between. The CDR3 spans 13 residues. Per the germline V gene, CDR1 is SGHRS and CDR2 is YFSETQ. CDR3 amino acids: CASSYQAGYEQYF. CDR3 sequence (DNA): TGCGCCAGCAGCTATCAGGCAGGGTACGAGCAGTACTTC.

The V gene is TRBV19, the J gene TRBJ2-1, with 8 bases aligning to TRBD2. The germline V gene has CDR1 LNHDA and CDR2 SQIVND (reference sequence). CDR3 length: 16 residues. V was clipped by 1 base and J by 4 bases; unmatched bases: 6. The CDR3 region is CASSIASSGPYNEQFF. The DNA of the CDR3 is TGTGCCAGTAGTATAGCATCTAGCGGGCCGTACAATGAGCAGTTCTTC.

This rearrangement joins TRBV28 to TRBJ1-2, with D perhaps matching TRBD1 (5 bases). Trimming removed 2 bases from V and 8 bases from J, with 12 bases in between. Germline loops: CDR1 MDHEN, CDR2 SYDVKM. This CDR3 region has 13 residues. In nucleotides, the CDR3 is TGTGCCAGCAGTTTAAGTGTTAGGGGCGGCTACACCTTC. It yields the protein CASSLSVRGGYTF.

The rearrangement links TRBV6-5 to TRBJ1-1; 8 nucleotides line up with TRBD1. This CDR3 contains 12 residues. J was trimmed by 9 bases and V by 6 bases; bases with no gene match: 6. Per the germline V gene, CDR1 is MNHEY and CDR2 is SVGAGI. The CDR3 protein is CASRYDRGQAFF. CDR3 bases: TGTGCCAGCAGGTATGACAGGGGACAAGCTTTCTTT.

The sample holds one count of this clone. The chain joins TRBV5-6 to TRBJ2-7; TRBD1 aligns across 10 bases. CDR3 length equals 14 residues. Germline CDR1 and CDR2: SGHDT and YYEEEE. Trimming removed 1 base from V and 3 bases from J; junction bases left unmatched: 1. CDR3 loop: CASSLRDRGYEQYF. In DNA form, the CDR3 reads TGTGCCAGCAGCTTGAGGGACAGGGGCTACGAGCAGTACTTC.

V usage is TRBV5-1 and J usage is TRBJ2-3; D is unclear. This CDR3 has 14 residues. V was clipped by 5 bases and J by 0 bases, with 10 bases between them. Germline V gives CDR1 SGHRS, CDR2 YFSETQ. The CDR3 DNA sequence: TGCGCCAGCAGGTCAGAGAGGAGCACAGATACGCAGTATTTT. Translation gives CASRSERSTDTQYF.

J is TRBJ2-6 and V is TRBV9; 8 bases map to TRBD1. CDR3 length: 17 residues. Germline V gene sequence: CDR1 SGDLS, CDR2 YYNGEE. V lost 2 bases and J lost 0; bases outside the gene matches: 4. CDR3 DNA: TGTGCCAGCAGCGTTTCGGGACAGGACTCTGGGGCCAACGTCCTGACTTTC. Translated: CASSVSGQDSGANVLTF.

The J gene is TRBJ2-1, the V gene TRBV28; 12 nucleotides match TRBD2. Germline V lookup: CDR1 MDHEN, CDR2 SYDVKM. V lost 3 bases, J lost 7 bases, and 4 bases stayed unmatched. CDR3 length equals 15 residues. The CDR3 nucleotides are TGTGCCAGCAGTTTGGTGACTAGCGGGGGAAATGAGCAGTTCTTC. Its translation is CASSLVTSGGNEQFF.

This sequence joins TRBV7-3 and TRBJ2-2; 10 bases map to TRBD1. CDR1 is SGHTA and CDR2 is FQGTGA in the germline V gene. CDR3 length: 16 amino acids. Trimming at V came to 3 bases and at J to 0 bases, leaving 1 base not matched to a gene. The CDR3 is CASSFGQGANTGELFF. For the CDR3, the DNA is TGTGCCAGCAGCTTCGGACAGGGGGCGAACACCGGGGAGCTGTTTTTT.

This sequence joins TRBV6-5 and TRBJ2-3; 8 bases align to TRBD2. Germline values: CDR1 MNHEY, CDR2 SVGAGI. CDR3 length: 15 amino acids. V shed 4 bases and J 2 bases; nucleotides not matched to a gene: 5. The CDR3 loop is CASSLSGSFTDTQYF. CDR3 DNA sequence: TGTGCCAGCAGTTTGAGCGGGAGTTTCACAGATACGCAGTATTTT.

CDR3 sequence: CASSLNDYRGDSGNTIYF. DNA of the CDR3: TGCGCCAGCAGCTTGAATGACTACAGGGGGGACTCTGGAAACACCATATATTTT. This chain links TRBV5-1 with TRBJ1-3; 8 positions agree with TRBD1. V gave up 1 base and J gave up 0 bases; unmatched junction bases: 9. CDR3 length: 18 residues. Germline-derived CDR1 and CDR2 are SGHRS and YFSETQ.

This rearrangement joins TRBV4-1 to TRBJ2-7; 9 nucleotides agree with TRBD1. V shed 3 bases and J 7 bases; nucleotides not matched to a gene: 10. CDR3 length: 15 amino acids. Germline CDR1 and CDR2: MGHRA and YSYEKL. CDR3 sequence (DNA): TGCGCCAGCAGCCAGCTACCGGGACAGGGCGATGAGCAGTACTTC. This translates into CASSQLPGQGDEQYF.

V usage is TRBV7-9 and J usage is TRBJ1-1; D possibly corresponds to TRBD1 (5 bases). The germline V gene encodes CDR1 SEHNR and CDR2 FQNEAQ (reference sequence). The length of the CDR3 is 14 residues. V was shortened by 1 base and J by 4 bases, with 10 bases between the two germline ends. CDR3 loop: CASSLVQGSTEAFF. DNA for the CDR3: TGTGCCAGCAGCTTAGTCCAGGGTAGCACTGAAGCTTTCTTT.

V is TRBV10-1 and J is TRBJ2-7, with 8 positions matching TRBD1. Germline CDR1 is WNHNN and CDR2 is SYGVQD (reference sequence). This CDR3 comprises 16 residues. V gave up 3 bases and J gave up 3 bases; unmatched junction bases: 10. CDR3 in DNA: TGCGCCAGCAGTGACAGCTTTCGGACAGGGCACTACGAGCAGTACTTC. This codes for CASSDSFRTGHYEQYF.

This rearrangement joins TRBV5-4 to TRBJ2-7; possible D gene TRBD1, 6 bases. This CDR3 comprises 13 residues. Germline-derived CDR1 and CDR2 are SGHNT and YYREEE (reference sequence). V was clipped by 4 bases and J by 1 base, with 9 bases between them. The chain's CDR3 is CASSEDRSYEQYF. The DNA for the CDR3 is TGTGCCAGCAGCGAAGACAGGTCCTACGAGCAGTACTTC. Variable domain in full (rest from reference TRBV5-4 and TRBJ2-7): ETGVTQSPTHLIKTRGQQVTLRCSSQSGHNTVSWYQQALGQGPQFIFQYYREEENGRGNFPPRFSGLQFPNYSSELNVNALELDDSALYLCASSEDRSYEQYFGPGTRLTVT.

Points on this clone: At one boundary the junction diverges from the germline segment, which might be a read error. J is TRBJ2-5 and V is TRBV6-6; TRBD2 matches at 11 bases. The CDR3 totals 15 residues. CDR1 and CDR2 from the germline V gene are MNHNY and SVGAGI (reference sequence). The CDR3 loop reads CASRVPGLAAETENF. Here the CDR3 DNA reads TGTGCCAGCAGGGTACCGGGACTAGCGGCCGAGACCGAGAACTTC.

This clone was counted between two and nine times. The chain carries TRBV4-3 and TRBJ2-7; 8 bases are shared with TRBD2. Unmatched junction bases numbered 11, after V lost 0 bases and J lost 1 base. CDR1 and CDR2 (germline): LGHNA, YSLEER. The length of the CDR3 is 18 residues. CDR3 loop: CASSQDPPISSGSYEQYF. The CDR3 nucleotides read TGCGCCAGCAGCCAAGACCCACCCATCTCTAGCGGGTCCTACGAGCAGTACTTC.

This clone was counted a few times. V is TRBV27 and J is TRBJ1-6, with D possibly TRBD1 on 5 matching bases. The CDR3 sequence is 15 residues long. CDR1 is MNHEY, CDR2 SMNVEV, per germline (reference sequence). Between the trimmed V and J ends, which lost 0 bases and 10 bases, there was a span of 13 bases. In DNA, the CDR3 is TGTGCCAGCAGTTTATCAGGGCAGGGTCGCTCACCCCTCCACTTT. This encodes CASSLSGQGRSPLHF.

The chain has TRBV11-2 and TRBJ2-1, with TRBD1 matching 7 bases. Per germline, CDR1 SGHAT and CDR2 FQNNGV. The length of the CDR3 is 13 residues. J gave up 15 bases and V 5 bases, and 13 bases lay outside the gene matches. The CDR3 protein is CASSPERDSTRFF. The CDR3 nucleotides read TGTGCCAGCAGCCCAGAGAGGGACAGCACGCGGTTCTTC.

The chain carries TRBV9 and TRBJ1-2; 9 positions match TRBD1. The CDR3 is 15 amino acids. J gave up 3 bases and V 0 bases, and 3 bases lay outside the gene matches. Germline loops: CDR1 SGDLS, CDR2 YYNGEE. The CDR3 bases are TGTGCCAGCAGCGTAGGAGACAGGGGGTACTATGGCTACACCTTC. It specifies CASSVGDRGYYGYTF.

This clone showed up just once. The J gene is TRBJ1-1, the V gene TRBV5-1; 8 positions match TRBD1. The CDR3 spans 15 residues. Germline loops: CDR1 SGHRS, CDR2 YFSETQ. The junction had 9 bases not matched to a gene; V was cut back by 4 bases and J by 4 bases. CDR3 nucleotides: TGCGCCAGCAGCGCACAGGGGGTGAGGATCACTGAAGCTTTCTTT. Encoded protein: CASSAQGVRITEAFF.

V and J are TRBV4-3 and TRBJ2-7, with 7 bases lining up with TRBD1. Germline assignment: CDR1 LGHNA and CDR2 YSLEER. The CDR3 extends over 15 amino acids. V lost 5 bases and J lost 1; bases outside the gene matches: 8. CDR3 in amino acids: CASSIRTGLSYEQYF. In DNA form, the CDR3 reads TGCGCCAGCAGCATTCGGACAGGATTATCCTACGAGCAGTACTTC.

In this sample, this clone turned up once. The rearrangement uses TRBV27 and TRBJ2-1, with 8 bases identical to TRBD2. The J segment lost 7 bases and the V segment lost 3 bases, leaving 8 bases of the junction unmatched. Germline CDR1 and CDR2: MNHEY and SMNVEV (reference sequence). The CDR3 has 15 amino acids. For the CDR3, the DNA is TGTGCCAGCAGTTTTTTTGGCGGGAGGCGAAATGAGCAGTTCTTC. Translated: CASSFFGGRRNEQFF.